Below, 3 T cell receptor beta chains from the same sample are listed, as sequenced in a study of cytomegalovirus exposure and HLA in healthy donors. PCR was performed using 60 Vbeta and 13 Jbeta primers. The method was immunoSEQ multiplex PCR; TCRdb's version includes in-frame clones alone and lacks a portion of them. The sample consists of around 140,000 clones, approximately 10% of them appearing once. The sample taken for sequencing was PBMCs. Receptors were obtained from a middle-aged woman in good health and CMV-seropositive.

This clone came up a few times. The CDR3 sequence is CASSQVTGGDGYTF. DNA for the CDR3: TGTGCCAGCAGCCAGGTGACAGGGGGCGATGGCTACACCTTC. This rearrangement joins TRBV14 to TRBJ1-2, with TRBD1 matching over 10 bases. The germline CDR1 and CDR2 sequences are SGHDN and FVKESK. The CDR3 is 14 residues long. J was trimmed by 6 bases and V by 3 bases; bases with no gene match: 4.

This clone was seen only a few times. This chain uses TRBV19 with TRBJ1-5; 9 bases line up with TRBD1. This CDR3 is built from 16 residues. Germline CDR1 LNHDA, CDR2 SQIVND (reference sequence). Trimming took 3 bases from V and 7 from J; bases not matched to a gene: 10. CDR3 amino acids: CASSILSGTGIQPQHF. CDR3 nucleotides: TGTGCCAGTAGTATCCTATCCGGGACAGGGATCCAGCCCCAGCATTTT.

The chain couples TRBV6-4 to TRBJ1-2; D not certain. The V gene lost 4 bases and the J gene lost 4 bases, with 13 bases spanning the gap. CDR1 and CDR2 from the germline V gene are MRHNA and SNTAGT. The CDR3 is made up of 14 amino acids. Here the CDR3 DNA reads TGTGCCAGCAGTGCGGGCACTCGGGGCTATGGCTACACCTTC. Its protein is CASSAGTRGYGYTF.